What follows are 15 T cell receptor beta chains derived from one specimen sequenced in a study of T-cell memory formation after mild COVID-19. Via MiXCR, TCRdb re-called the 5' RACE reads, giving one row per CDR3 protein. Of 450,000 to 650,000 distinct CDR3 sequences in the sample, approximately 20% were seen once. Sequenced sample: PBMCs or a T cell subset sorted from them (not recorded which). The receptor source for this set is an adult woman who had mild COVID-19 (a few samples of this study predate the infection). Cell type and time point are not known.

DNA for the CDR3: TGTGCCAGTAGTCCACGGGACAGGGGCTCTCTCGAGCAGTACTTC. The encoded protein is CASSPRDRGSLEQYF. The chain couples TRBV19 to TRBJ2-7, with 10 nucleotides matching TRBD1. The CDR3 spans 15 residues. Germline V gives CDR1 LNHDA, CDR2 SQIVND (reference sequence). J was trimmed by 6 bases and V by 5 bases; bases with no gene match: 10. Variable domain in full (rest from reference TRBV19 and TRBJ2-7): DGGITQSPKYLFRKEGQNVTLSCEQNLNHDAMYWYRQDPGQGLRLIYYSQIVNDFQKGDIAEGYSVSREKKESFPLTVTSAQKNPTAFYLCASSPRDRGSLEQYFGPGTRLTVT.

This clonotype has only a few counts. J is TRBJ2-7 and V is TRBV27; 14 bases are a match to TRBD2. The length of the CDR3 is 15 residues. CDR1 is MNHEY, CDR2 SMNVEV, per germline (reference sequence). With V trimmed by 3 bases and J by 6 bases, 4 bases remained unmatched. DNA of the CDR3: TGTGCCAGCAGTTTTGGGACTAGCGGGAGCAGCGAGCAGTACTTC. This gives the protein CASSFGTSGSSEQYF.

The chain combines TRBV6-1 with TRBJ2-5; D ambiguous. Germline V gene data show CDR1 as MNHNS and CDR2 as SASEGT. The V and J ends lost 6 bases and 4 bases respectively, with 12 bases between them. There are 13 residues in the CDR3. Here the CDR3 reads CASRKTTGETQYF. The CDR3 nucleotides read TGTGCCAGCAGGAAGACGACTGGAGAGACCCAGTACTTC.

This clonotype has more than one count but fewer than ten. CDR3 region: CASSLATAGREQYF. Here the CDR3 DNA reads TGTGCCAGCAGCTTAGCGACTGCGGGGCGCGAGCAGTACTTC. The chain is built from TRBV7-9 and TRBJ2-7, with D tentatively TRBD2 (6 bases). V lost 0 bases, J lost 6 bases, and 12 bases lay in between. Germline CDR1 SEHNR, CDR2 FQNEAQ (reference sequence). The CDR3 has 14 residues. Based on the CDR3 plus reference TRBV7-9 and TRBJ2-7, the full variable domain is DTGVSQNPRHKITKRGQNVTFRCDPISEHNRLYWYRQTLGQGPEFLTYFQNEAQLEKSRLLSDRFSAERPKGSFSTLEIQRTEQGDSAMYLCASSLATAGREQYFGPGTRLTVT.

The genes are TRBV7-2 and TRBJ2-1; maybe TRBD2 (5 bases). V gave up 3 bases and J gave up 0 bases, with 18 bases separating them. The CDR3 extends over 18 amino acids. Germline V gene sequence: CDR1 SGHTA, CDR2 FQGNSA. CDR3 coding DNA: TGTGCCAGCAGCTTCGTCATTTCCGGGGTCCACTCCTACAATGAGCAGTTCTTC. Amino acids: CASSFVISGVHSYNEQFF. The full variable domain, its missing parts supplied by reference TRBV7-2 and TRBJ2-1, is GAGVSQSPSNKVTEKGKDVELRCDPISGHTALYWYRQSLGQGLEFLIYFQGNSAPDKSGLPSDRFSAERTGGSVSTLTIQRTQQEDSAVYLCASSFVISGVHSYNEQFFGPGTRLTVL.

The genes are TRBV15 and TRBJ2-2; D remains ambiguous. CDR3 length equals 15 residues. Between the trimmed V and J ends, which lost 1 base and 5 bases, there was a span of 11 bases. Germline-derived CDR1 and CDR2 are LNHNV and YYDKDF (reference sequence). The CDR3 loop is CATSRARPGTGELFF. The CDR3 region has the DNA TGTGCCACCAGCAGAGCACGCCCTGGGACCGGGGAGCTGTTTTTT. Looking up the rest from reference TRBV15 and TRBJ2-2 gives the full variable domain: DAMVIQNPRYQVTQFGKPVTLSCSQTLNHNVMYWYQQKSSQAPKLLFHYYDKDFNNEADTPDNFQSRRPNTSFCFLDIRSPGLGDTAMYLCATSRARPGTGELFFGEGSRLTVL.

This clonotype appeared a few times. V and J are TRBV2 and TRBJ2-1; tentative D call: TRBD1 (6 bases). Looked up from germline, CDR1 is SNHLY and CDR2 is FYNNEI. V was clipped by 4 bases and J by 4 bases, with 14 bases between them. The CDR3 consists of 15 residues. The CDR3 here is CASSGQGTPYNEQFF. CDR3 sequence (DNA): TGTGCCAGCAGTGGGCAGGGGACGCCGTACAATGAGCAGTTCTTC.

This clonotype was observed once. The chain links TRBV12-3 or TRBV12-4 to TRBJ2-7; 12 bases are a match to TRBD1. V lost 5 bases and J lost 4; bases outside the gene matches: 15. The CDR3 runs to 18 residues. CDR3 coding DNA: TGTGCCAGCAGTCCGAGAATAACCGGGACAGGGGGCCGGTACGAGCAGTACTTC. Protein sequence: CASSPRITGTGGRYEQYF.

Only a few counts were recorded for this clonotype. This chain uses TRBV5-5 with TRBJ2-1, with 12 positions matching TRBD2. After removal of 4 bases from V and 8 bases from J, the junction contained 10 bases not matched to a gene. The CDR3 is 16 amino acids. Germline lookup yields CDR1 SGHKS and CDR2 YYEKEE (reference sequence). Written as DNA, the CDR3 is TGTGCCAGCAGCAGCCCGACTAGCGGGAGTCGGTATGAGCAGTTCTTC. Translating gives CASSSPTSGSRYEQFF.

This clonotype was detected a few times. The chain joins TRBV6-5 to TRBJ2-7, with D possibly matching TRBD1 (7 bases). With 6 bases removed from V and 1 base from J, the gap between germline ends came to 25 bases. Germline loops: CDR1 MNHEY, CDR2 SVGAGI. This CDR3 spans 18 amino acids. Here the CDR3 reads CASRYGGLGQDRSYEQYF. CDR3 nucleotides: TGTGCCAGCAGATACGGGGGATTAGGACAGGATAGATCCTACGAGCAGTACTTC.

This clonotype was seen more than once but under ten times. The rearrangement uses TRBV7-9 and TRBJ1-1; D possibly corresponds to TRBD1 (6 bases). The length of the CDR3 is 15 residues. Germline CDR1 is SEHNR and CDR2 is FQNEAQ (reference sequence). Trimming cost V 4 bases and J 1 base, with 13 bases left between them. The CDR3, as DNA: TGTGCCAGCAGCTCGACGGGGGCGAGGAACACTGAAGCTTTCTTT. Translation: CASSSTGARNTEAFF.

V usage is TRBV9 and J usage is TRBJ2-5; D may match TRBD1 or TRBD2 (5 bases each). Trimming removed 0 bases at V and 5 bases at J, with 14 bases between. The germline V gene encodes CDR1 SGDLS and CDR2 YYNGEE. The CDR3 runs 15 residues. The CDR3 is CASSVGPGLEETQYF. In DNA form, the CDR3 reads TGTGCCAGCAGCGTAGGTCCGGGGCTGGAGGAGACCCAGTACTTC.

A few counts support this clonotype. The chain recombines TRBV2 with TRBJ1-2, with D uncertain. Trimming stripped 1 base from V and 4 bases from J, with 10 bases between. The length of the CDR3 is 14 residues. Looked up from germline, CDR1 is SNHLY and CDR2 is FYNNEI. The CDR3 loop is CASSEGSDLYGYTF. For the CDR3, the DNA is TGTGCCAGCAGTGAAGGGTCGGACCTCTATGGCTACACCTTC.

The sample holds a few counts of this clonotype. The genes are TRBV6-6 and TRBJ1-1; 9 bases agree with TRBD1. J was trimmed by 5 bases and V by 7 bases; bases with no gene match: 14. Germline loops: CDR1 MNHNY, CDR2 SVGAGI (reference sequence). The CDR3 extends over 16 amino acids. CDR3 sequence reads: CASTDWDRVGPTEAFF. CDR3 in DNA: TGTGCCAGCACCGACTGGGACAGGGTTGGTCCGACTGAAGCTTTCTTT.

The rearrangement uses TRBV5-5 and TRBJ1-1, with TRBD1 identical over 10 bases. V was pared by 4 bases and J by 6 bases, with 9 bases of the junction left unmatched. Germline CDR1 and CDR2: SGHKS and YYEKEE (reference sequence). CDR3 length: 15 amino acids. The DNA of the CDR3 is TGTGCCAGCAGCCTCCGGGACAGGGGATCGGCTGAAGCTTTCTTT. Translating it yields CASSLRDRGSAEAFF.